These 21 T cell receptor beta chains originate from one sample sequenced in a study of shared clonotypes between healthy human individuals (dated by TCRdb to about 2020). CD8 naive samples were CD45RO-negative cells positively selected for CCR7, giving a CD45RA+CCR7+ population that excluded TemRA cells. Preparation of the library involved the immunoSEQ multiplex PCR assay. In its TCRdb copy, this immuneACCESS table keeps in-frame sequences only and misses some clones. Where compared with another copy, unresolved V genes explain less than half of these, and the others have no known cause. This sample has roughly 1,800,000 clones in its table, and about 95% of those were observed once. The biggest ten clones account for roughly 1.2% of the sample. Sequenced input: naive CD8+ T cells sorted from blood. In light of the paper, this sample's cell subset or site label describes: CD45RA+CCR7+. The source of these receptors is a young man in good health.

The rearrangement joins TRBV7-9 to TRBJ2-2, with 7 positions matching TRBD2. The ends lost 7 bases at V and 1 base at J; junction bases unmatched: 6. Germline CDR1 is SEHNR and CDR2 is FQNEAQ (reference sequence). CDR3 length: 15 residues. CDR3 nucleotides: TGTGCCAGCAACCGACGGGGGGAGAACACCGGGGAGCTGTTTTTT. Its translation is CASNRRGENTGELFF.

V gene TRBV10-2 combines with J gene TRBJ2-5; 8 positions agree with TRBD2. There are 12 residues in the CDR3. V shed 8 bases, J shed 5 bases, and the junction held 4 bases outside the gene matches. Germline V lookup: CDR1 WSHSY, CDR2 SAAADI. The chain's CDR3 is CASGLAVETQYF. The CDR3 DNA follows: TGCGCCAGCGGACTAGCCGTCGAGACCCAGTACTTC.

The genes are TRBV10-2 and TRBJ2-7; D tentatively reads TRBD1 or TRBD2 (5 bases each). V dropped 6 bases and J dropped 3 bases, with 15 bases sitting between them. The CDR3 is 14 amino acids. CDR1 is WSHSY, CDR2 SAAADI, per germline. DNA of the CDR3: TGCGCCAGCAGCACGGGACCCAGGAGCTACGAGCAGTACTTC. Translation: CASSTGPRSYEQYF.

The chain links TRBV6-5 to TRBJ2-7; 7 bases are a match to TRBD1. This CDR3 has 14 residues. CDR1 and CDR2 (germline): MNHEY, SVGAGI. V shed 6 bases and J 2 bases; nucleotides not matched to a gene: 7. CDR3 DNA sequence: TGTGCCAGCAGCCCGGGACAGATGGCCTACGAGCAGTACTTC. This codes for CASSPGQMAYEQYF.

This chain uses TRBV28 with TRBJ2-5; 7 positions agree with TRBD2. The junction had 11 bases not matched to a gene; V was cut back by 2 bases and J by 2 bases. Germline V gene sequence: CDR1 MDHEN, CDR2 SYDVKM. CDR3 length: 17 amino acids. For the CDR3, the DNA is TGTGCCAGCAGTTTACTAGCGGAAGACGCCGAGCAAGAGACCCAGTACTTC. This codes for CASSLLAEDAEQETQYF. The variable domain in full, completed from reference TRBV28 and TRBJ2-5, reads DVKVTQSSRYLVKRTGEKVFLECVQDMDHENMFWYRQDPGLGLRLIYFSYDVKMKEKGDIPEGYSVSREKKERFSLILESASTNQTSMYLCASSLLAEDAEQETQYFGPGTRLLVL.

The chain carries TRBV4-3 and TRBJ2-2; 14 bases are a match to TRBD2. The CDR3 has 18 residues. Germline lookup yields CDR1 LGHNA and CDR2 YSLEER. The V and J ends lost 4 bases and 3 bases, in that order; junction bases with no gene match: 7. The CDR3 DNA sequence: TGCGCCAGCAGCCTGGGACTAGCGGGAGAAAGTCACACCGGGGAGCTGTTTTTT. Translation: CASSLGLAGESHTGELFF.

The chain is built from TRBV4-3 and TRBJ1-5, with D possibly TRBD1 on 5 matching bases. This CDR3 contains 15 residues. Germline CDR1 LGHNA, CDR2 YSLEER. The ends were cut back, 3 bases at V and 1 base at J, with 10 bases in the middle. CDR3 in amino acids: CASSQATGSNQPQHF. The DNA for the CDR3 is TGCGCCAGCAGCCAGGCTACAGGAAGCAATCAGCCCCAGCATTTT.

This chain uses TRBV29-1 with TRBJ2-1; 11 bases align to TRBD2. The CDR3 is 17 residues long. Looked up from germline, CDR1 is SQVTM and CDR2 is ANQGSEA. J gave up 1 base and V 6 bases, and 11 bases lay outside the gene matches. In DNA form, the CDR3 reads TGCAGCGTGAATGGGCTAGCGGGAGGTGGGTCCTACAATGAGCAGTTCTTC. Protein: CSVNGLAGGGSYNEQFF.

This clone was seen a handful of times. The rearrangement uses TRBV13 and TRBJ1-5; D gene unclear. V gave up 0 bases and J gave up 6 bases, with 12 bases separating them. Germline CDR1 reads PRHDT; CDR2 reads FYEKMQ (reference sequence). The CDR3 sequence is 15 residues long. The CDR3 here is CASSLGLMHAQPQHF. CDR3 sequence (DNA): TGTGCCAGCAGCTTAGGCCTGATGCATGCTCAGCCCCAGCATTTT.

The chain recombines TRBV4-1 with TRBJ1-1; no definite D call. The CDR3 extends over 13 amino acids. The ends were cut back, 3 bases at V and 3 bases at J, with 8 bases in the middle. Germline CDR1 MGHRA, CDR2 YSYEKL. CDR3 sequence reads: CASSQGMDTEAFF. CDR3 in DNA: TGCGCCAGCAGCCAGGGAATGGACACTGAAGCTTTCTTT.

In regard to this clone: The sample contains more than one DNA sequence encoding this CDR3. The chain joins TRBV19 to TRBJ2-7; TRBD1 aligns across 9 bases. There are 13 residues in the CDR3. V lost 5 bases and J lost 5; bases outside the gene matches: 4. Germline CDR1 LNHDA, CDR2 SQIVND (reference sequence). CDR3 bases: TGTGCCAGTAGTCCGGGGACAGGGAACGAGCAGTACTTC. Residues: CASSPGTGNEQYF. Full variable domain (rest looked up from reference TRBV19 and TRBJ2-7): DGGITQSPKYLFRKEGQNVTLSCEQNLNHDAMYWYRQDPGQGLRLIYYSQIVNDFQKGDIAEGYSVSREKKESFPLTVTSAQKNPTAFYLCASSPGTGNEQYFGPGTRLTVT.

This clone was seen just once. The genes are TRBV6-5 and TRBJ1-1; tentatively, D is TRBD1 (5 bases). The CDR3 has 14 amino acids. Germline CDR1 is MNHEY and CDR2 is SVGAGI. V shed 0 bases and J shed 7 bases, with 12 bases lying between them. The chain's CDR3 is CASSYSEGRDEAFF. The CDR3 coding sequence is TGTGCCAGCAGTTACTCGGAGGGCAGGGATGAAGCTTTCTTT.

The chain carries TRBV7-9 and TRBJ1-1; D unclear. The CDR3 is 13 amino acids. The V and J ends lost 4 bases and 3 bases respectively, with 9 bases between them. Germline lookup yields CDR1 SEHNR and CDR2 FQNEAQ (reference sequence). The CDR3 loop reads CASSSGADTEAFF. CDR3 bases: TGTGCCAGCAGCTCGGGAGCGGACACTGAAGCTTTCTTT. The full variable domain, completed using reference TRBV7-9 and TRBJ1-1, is DTGVSQNPRHKITKRGQNVTFRCDPISEHNRLYWYRQTLGQGPEFLTYFQNEAQLEKSRLLSDRFSAERPKGSFSTLEIQRTEQGDSAMYLCASSSGADTEAFFGQGTRLTVV.

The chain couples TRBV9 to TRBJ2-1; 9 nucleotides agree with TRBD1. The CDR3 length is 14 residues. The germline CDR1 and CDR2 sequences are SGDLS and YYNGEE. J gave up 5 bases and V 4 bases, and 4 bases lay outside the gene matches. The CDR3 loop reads CASSKQGADNEQFF. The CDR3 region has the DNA TGTGCCAGCAGCAAACAGGGGGCAGACAATGAGCAGTTCTTC.

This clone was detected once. For the CDR3, the DNA is TGTGCCACGACCGTCCTACAGGGGAGTGGGGAGCAGTTCTTC. This codes for CATTVLQGSGEQFF. This rearrangement joins TRBV6-5 to TRBJ2-1, with 7 positions matching TRBD1. The ends lost 10 bases at V and 10 bases at J; junction bases unmatched: 16. CDR1 MNHEY and CDR2 SVGAGI come from the germline V gene. The CDR3 is made up of 14 amino acids.

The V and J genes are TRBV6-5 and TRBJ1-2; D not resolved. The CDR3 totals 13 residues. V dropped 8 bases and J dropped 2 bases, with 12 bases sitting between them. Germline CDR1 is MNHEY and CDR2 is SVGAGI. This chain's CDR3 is CASAWAANYGYTF. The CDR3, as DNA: TGTGCCAGCGCGTGGGCAGCGAACTATGGCTACACCTTC.

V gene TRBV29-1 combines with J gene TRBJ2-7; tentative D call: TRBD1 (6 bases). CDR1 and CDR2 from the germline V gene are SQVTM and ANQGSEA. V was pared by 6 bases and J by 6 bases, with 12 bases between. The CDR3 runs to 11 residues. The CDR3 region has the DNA TGCAGCGTCCCGACAGGAGGCGAGCAGTACTTC. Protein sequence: CSVPTGGEQYF.

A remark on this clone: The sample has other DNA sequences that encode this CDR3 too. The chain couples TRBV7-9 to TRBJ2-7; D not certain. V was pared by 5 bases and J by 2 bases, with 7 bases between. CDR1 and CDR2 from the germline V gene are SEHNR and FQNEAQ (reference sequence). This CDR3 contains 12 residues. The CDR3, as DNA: TGTGCCAGCAGCCCCCAGACCTACGAGCAGTACTTC. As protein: CASSPQTYEQYF.

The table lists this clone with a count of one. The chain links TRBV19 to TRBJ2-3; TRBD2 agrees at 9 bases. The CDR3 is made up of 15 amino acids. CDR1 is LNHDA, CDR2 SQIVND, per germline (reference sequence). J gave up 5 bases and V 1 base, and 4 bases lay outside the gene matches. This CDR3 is CASSIGASGVDTQYF. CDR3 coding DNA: TGTGCCAGTAGTATAGGGGCTAGCGGGGTAGATACGCAGTATTTT.

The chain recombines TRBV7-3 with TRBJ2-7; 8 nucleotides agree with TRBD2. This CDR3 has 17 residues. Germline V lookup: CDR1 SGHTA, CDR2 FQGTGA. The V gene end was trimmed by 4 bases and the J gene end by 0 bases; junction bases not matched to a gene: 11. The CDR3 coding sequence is TGTGCCAGCAGCTCCTTAGTCCAGCGGGGGAGCTCCTACGAGCAGTACTTC. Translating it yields CASSSLVQRGSSYEQYF.

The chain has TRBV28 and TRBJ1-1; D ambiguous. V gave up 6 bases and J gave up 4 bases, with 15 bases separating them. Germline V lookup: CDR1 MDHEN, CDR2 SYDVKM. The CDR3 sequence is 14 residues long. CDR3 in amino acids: CASRRRLEGTEAFF. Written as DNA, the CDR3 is TGTGCCAGCAGACGCCGGTTGGAGGGCACTGAAGCTTTCTTT.